What follows are 7 T cell receptor beta chains derived from one specimen sequenced in a study of T cells after yellow fever vaccination. TCRdb recomputed calls from the 5' RACE reads with MiXCR, one row per CDR3 protein. The sample lists about 580,000 distinct CDR3 sequences; about a sixth were seen once. The sample was PBMCs, taken about 5 days after the first yellow fever vaccination. The source is a man between 18 and 29 years old who received the YFV17D yellow fever vaccine.

The chain is built from TRBV4-3 and TRBJ1-1, with D maybe TRBD1 (6 bases). Germline lookup yields CDR1 LGHNA and CDR2 YSLEER. Deletions cut 0 bases from V and 4 bases from J, with 15 bases between. This CDR3 comprises 16 residues. CDR3 coding DNA: TGCGCCAGCAGCCAAGATTGGAGGGGGGCGCCCACTGAAGCTTTCTTT. Translated, it gives CASSQDWRGAPTEAFF.

This chain joins TRBV12-3 or TRBV12-4 and TRBJ2-3; 8 bases match TRBD2. V lost 4 bases to trimming and J lost 6 bases; unmatched junction nucleotides: 18. The CDR3 covers 18 residues. DNA of the CDR3: TGTGCCAGCAGTTCCAACCCGACTAGAGCGGGGGCCGTCGATACGCAGTATTTT. As protein: CASSSNPTRAGAVDTQYF.

This clonotype has a handful of counts. The CDR3 reads CASSPDVLSHGYTF. The CDR3 region has the DNA TGTGCCAGCTCACCAGATGTCTTGAGTCATGGCTACACCTTC. The V call is TRBV18, the J call TRBJ1-2; D gene unclear. Between the trimmed V and J ends, which lost 2 bases and 6 bases, there was a span of 13 bases. This CDR3 contains 14 residues. Per the germline V gene, CDR1 is KGHSH and CDR2 is LQKENI.

J is TRBJ2-5 and V is TRBV24-1, with a possible D match to TRBD2 (6 bases). Germline lookup yields CDR1 KGHDR and CDR2 SFDVKD. Trimming took 4 bases from V and 5 from J, leaving 10 bases between them. The CDR3 runs to 13 residues. In DNA, the CDR3 is TGTGCCACCAGTGAATCCGGGACTGAGACCCAGTACTTC. Translation gives CATSESGTETQYF.

This sequence joins TRBV10-1 and TRBJ2-3; 12 bases fit TRBD2. The germline CDR1 and CDR2 sequences are WNHNN and SYGVQD (reference sequence). The CDR3 consists of 16 residues. Trimming took 4 bases from V and 6 from J; bases not matched to a gene: 8. CDR3 nucleotide sequence: TGCGCCAGCAGTGCACTAGCGGGGGGCCTCGTGGATACGCAGTATTTT. It translates to CASSALAGGLVDTQYF.

On this clonotype itself: Germline is not matched at one junction end, which may reflect a read error. The chain links TRBV6-2 or TRBV6-3 to TRBJ2-7; 7 bases align to TRBD1. Germline V CDR1 and CDR2: MNHEY, SVGEGT. The CDR3 runs 12 residues. The CDR3 region is CASSTRPGQVCF. The CDR3 nucleotides are TGTGCCAGCAGCACACGACCTGGACAGGTCTGCTTC.

This clonotype was observed a few times. CDR3 protein: CASTWEVSYEQYF. The DNA of the CDR3 is TGTGCCAGCACCTGGGAGGTAAGCTACGAGCAGTACTTC. V gene TRBV6-6 combines with J gene TRBJ2-7; weak D call: TRBD2 (6 bases). The CDR3 has 13 amino acids. V gave up 7 bases and J gave up 3 bases, with 13 bases separating them. Germline CDR1 reads MNHNY; CDR2 reads SVGAGI (reference sequence).